This T cell receptor (beta chain) comes out of a study of human T cells and chemical hapten exposure. Whole-study context: Investigators sensitized around 2 cm by around 2 cm of upper inner arm skin with 2% DPC. Findings of the study overall: All donors were alopecia patients, so their immunity may differ from that of healthy people.

This clonotype was found many times. The antigen is undetermined. This CDR3 has 21 amino acids. V lost 10 bases and J lost 0; bases outside the gene matches: 19. The study's library attached unique molecular identifiers to single cDNA molecules. Study processing details: Sample-level TCR yields exhibited a median of 95,638, with a range of about 23,224 to 690,600. Each CDR3 protein is one row after TCRdb ran MiXCR on the RACE reads. It is TCRdb's table, rather than the study itself, that gives the V and J calls and clone size. The sample has more than 300,000 distinct CDR3 sequences; approximately 5% are singletons. Specified time point: pre-sensitization, week 0. Treatment reported: therapeutic diphenylcyclopropenone sensitization with weekly scalp DPC.

The sequence was collected from a woman aged 50 to 65 with alopecia areata. Some clones in this sample may be carry-over from other donors' samples. The chain carries TRBV12-3 or TRBV12-4 and TRBJ2-1; 15 nucleotides align to TRBD2. The sequencing used whole blood, collected in connection with sensitization to the hapten diphenylcyclopropenone (DPC). The DNA of the CDR3 is TGTGCCATCCGACAGTTTCCCCCGGGACTAGCGGGGGGCCGCTCCTACAATGAGCAGTTCTTC. This translates into CAIRQFPPGLAGGRSYNEQFF.